The next 25 T cell receptor beta chains were all read from a single sample in a study of blood T cell repertoires in COVID-19. Here immunoSEQ multiplex PCR was the method, and the copy in TCRdb shows in-frame clones only, minus some. This table holds about 140,000 clones, approximately 80% found once. Sequencing was performed on PBMCs or T cells enriched from blood (not recorded which). These receptor sequences come from a woman aged 18-29 years who had been exposed to COVID-19.

This clone was recorded a few times. This rearrangement joins TRBV6-5 to TRBJ1-6, with TRBD1 matching over 7 bases. V shed 3 bases, J shed 4 bases, and the junction held 3 bases outside the gene matches. Per germline, CDR1 MNHEY and CDR2 SVGAGI. The CDR3 covers 15 residues. CDR3 DNA: TGTGCCAGCAGTTATACGGGACAGTATAATTCACCCCTCCACTTT. Its translation is CASSYTGQYNSPLHF.

The V gene is TRBV5-1, the J gene TRBJ1-1, with D uncertain. CDR3 length: 13 residues. Germline CDR1 and CDR2: SGHRS and YFSETQ. V was pared by 4 bases and J by 1 base, with 8 bases between. CDR3 protein: CASSAQRNTEAFF. CDR3 nucleotide sequence: TGCGCCAGCAGCGCACAGAGGAACACTGAAGCTTTCTTT.

This clone has just a few counts. Here the CDR3 DNA reads TGTGCCAGCAGCCTCACAGGGAGCGCAGATACGCAGTATTTT. It encodes CASSLTGSADTQYF. The chain has TRBV7-3 and TRBJ2-3; D is perhaps TRBD1 (6 bases). Between the trimmed V and J ends, which lost 5 bases and 4 bases, there was a span of 13 bases. This CDR3 is built from 14 residues. Germline lookup yields CDR1 SGHTA and CDR2 FQGTGA.

The V gene is TRBV9, the J gene TRBJ2-3; TRBD1 agrees at 11 bases. CDR3 size: 16 residues. Germline-derived CDR1 and CDR2 are SGDLS and YYNGEE. J gave up 3 bases and V 1 base, and 4 bases lay outside the gene matches. Written as DNA, the CDR3 is TGTGCCAGCAGCGTAAGCGGGACAGGGGGTACAGATACGCAGTATTTT. Amino acids: CASSVSGTGGTDTQYF.

V is TRBV20-1 and J is TRBJ2-1; 8 nucleotides agree with TRBD1. The CDR3 is 14 amino acids. V shed 3 bases and J 3 bases; nucleotides not matched to a gene: 4. Per germline, CDR1 DFQATT and CDR2 SNEGSKA (reference sequence). The CDR3 DNA is TGCAGTGCTAGTGCAGGGGGCTTCTACAATGAGCAGTTCTTC. It encodes CSASAGGFYNEQFF.

This chain joins TRBV27 and TRBJ2-1; D is perhaps TRBD2 (6 bases). CDR3 size: 16 residues. The V and J ends lost 4 bases and 7 bases respectively, with 20 bases between them. The V gene's germline CDR1 is MNHEY and CDR2 SMNVEV (reference sequence). This CDR3 is CASSSGAGWFINEQFF. The DNA for the CDR3 is TGTGCCAGCAGTTCCGGGGCGGGGTGGTTCATTAATGAGCAGTTCTTC.

This chain links TRBV7-9 with TRBJ2-3; 8 nucleotides match TRBD1. This CDR3 is built from 17 residues. With V trimmed by 6 bases and J by 0 bases, 11 bases remained unmatched. Germline loops: CDR1 SEHNR, CDR2 FQNEAQ (reference sequence). CDR3 bases: TGTGCCAGCAGTCGAGGTCGGACAGGGATTAGCACAGATACGCAGTATTTT. Protein sequence: CASSRGRTGISTDTQYF.

This chain links TRBV12-5 with TRBJ1-1; D perhaps matches TRBD1 (6 bases). CDR1 LGHNT and CDR2 FRNRAP come from the germline V gene. V was shortened by 4 bases and J by 11 bases, with 14 bases between the two germline ends. This CDR3 has 12 residues. DNA of the CDR3: TGTGCTAGTGGTTCCCCCATCCAGGGGGCTTTCTTT. Translated, it gives CASGSPIQGAFF. The full variable domain, in which reference TRBV12-5 and TRBJ1-1 provide the parts outside the CDR3, is DARVTQTPRHKVTEMGQEVTMRCQPILGHNTVFWYRQTMMQGLELLAYFRNRAPLDDSGMPKDRFSAEMPDATLATLKIQPSEPRDSAVYFCASGSPIQGAFFGQGTRLTVV.

This chain joins TRBV5-1 and TRBJ2-7; 9 bases align to TRBD1. Germline trimming cut 1 base from V and 3 bases from J; bases unmatched to any gene: 8. Per the germline V gene, CDR1 is SGHRS and CDR2 is YFSETQ. The CDR3 consists of 16 residues. DNA for the CDR3: TGCGCCAGCAGCTTGAGGCAAGGACAGGGGCTCTACGAGCAGTACTTC. Its translation is CASSLRQGQGLYEQYF.

This rearrangement joins TRBV19 to TRBJ1-1, with D unclear. From germline, CDR1 is LNHDA and CDR2 SQIVND (reference sequence). The CDR3 has 14 amino acids. The V end was cut by 5 bases, the J end by 1 base, with 11 bases between. CDR3 coding DNA: TGTGCCAGTAGTCCGAGGAGAGGGAACACTGAAGCTTTCTTT. Its protein product is CASSPRRGNTEAFF.

J is TRBJ1-1 and V is TRBV12-3 or TRBV12-4; D is uncertain. This CDR3 region has 13 residues. Trimming pared 6 bases from V and 4 bases from J, leaving 12 bases between. CDR3 in DNA: TGTGCCAGCAGCCCCGGGTATGGCACTGAAGCTTTCTTT. Protein: CASSPGYGTEAFF.

CDR3 DNA sequence: TGTGCCAGCAGCCAACTATCAGGGGGCGAGCAGTACTTC. This codes for CASSQLSGGEQYF. The J gene is TRBJ2-7, the V gene TRBV14; 7 positions match TRBD1. CDR3 length: 13 residues. CDR1 SGHDN and CDR2 FVKESK come from the germline V gene. The V gene end was trimmed by 2 bases and the J gene end by 6 bases; junction bases not matched to a gene: 4. The whole variable domain, filled in from reference TRBV14 and TRBJ2-7, reads EAGVTQFPSHSVIEKGQTVTLRCDPISGHDNLYWYRRVMGKEIKFLLHFVKESKQDESGMPNNRFLAERTGGTYSTLKVQPAELEDSGVYFCASSQLSGGEQYFGPGTRLTVT.

The J gene is TRBJ2-5, the V gene TRBV30, with D possibly TRBD1 on 5 matching bases. CDR1 and CDR2 (germline): GTSNPN, SVGIG (reference sequence). The CDR3 totals 14 residues. V was cut by 3 bases and J by 5 bases, with 16 bases left in between. The CDR3 protein is CAWRRGAPPETQYF. CDR3 coding DNA: TGTGCCTGGAGAAGGGGTGCACCACCGGAGACCCAGTACTTC.

J is TRBJ1-2 and V is TRBV7-9; D unclear. Germline CDR1 is SEHNR and CDR2 is FQNEAQ (reference sequence). V was clipped by 1 base and J by 8 bases, with 11 bases between them. The CDR3 extends over 13 amino acids. CDR3 in amino acids: CASSLGASRGYTF. Written as DNA, the CDR3 is TGTGCCAGCAGCTTAGGGGCCTCACGGGGCTACACCTTC.

The V gene is TRBV7-8, the J gene TRBJ2-7, with 8 bases lining up with TRBD2. The CDR3 contains 16 residues. Germline V gives CDR1 SGHVS, CDR2 FQNEAQ. V shed 2 bases and J 2 bases; nucleotides not matched to a gene: 8. The CDR3: CASSLPGGGAAYEQYF. The CDR3 DNA is TGTGCCAGCAGCTTACCGGGAGGGGGTGCCGCCTACGAGCAGTACTTC. The variable domain in full, with the rest retrieved from reference TRBV7-8 and TRBJ2-7, is GAGVSQSPRYKVAKRGQDVALRCDPISGHVSLFWYQQALGQGPEFLTYFQNEAQLDKSGLPSDRFFAERPEGSVSTLKIQRTQQEDSAVYLCASSLPGGGAAYEQYFGPGTRLTVT.

V gene TRBV18 combines with J gene TRBJ2-7, with 13 bases that match TRBD2. The CDR3 is 16 amino acids. The germline CDR1 and CDR2 sequences are KGHSH and LQKENI. With 3 bases clipped from V and 0 bases from J, the junction kept 2 bases outside the gene matches. The CDR3 sequence: CASSPRTSGSSYEQYF. Written as DNA, the CDR3 is TGTGCCAGCTCACCTCGGACTAGCGGGAGCTCCTACGAGCAGTACTTC.

This clone came up once. The CDR3 sequence is CASRQAALGANVLTF. CDR3 nucleotide sequence: TGTGCCAGCAGACAGGCCGCTCTTGGGGCCAACGTCCTGACTTTC. This chain joins TRBV27 and TRBJ2-6, with D possibly TRBD1 on 5 matching bases. V was shortened by 6 bases and J by 3 bases, with 12 bases between the two germline ends. Germline CDR1 is MNHEY and CDR2 is SMNVEV (reference sequence). The CDR3 is 15 residues long.

The V and J genes are TRBV18 and TRBJ1-2; no definite D call. CDR3 size: 13 residues. The germline gives CDR1 KGHSH, CDR2 LQKENI. V gave up 3 bases and J gave up 2 bases, with 7 bases separating them. CDR3 sequence: CASSPSENYGYTF. CDR3 DNA sequence: TGTGCCAGCTCACCGAGTGAAAACTATGGCTACACCTTC.

The chain is built from TRBV28 and TRBJ2-5; 8 nucleotides line up with TRBD2. The CDR3 has 13 amino acids. V was pared by 5 bases and J by 5 bases, with 4 bases of the junction left unmatched. Germline V gene lookup returns CDR1 MDHEN and CDR2 SYDVKM. CDR3 in DNA: TGTGCCAGCAGTGCCGGGGGGGACGAGACCCAGTACTTC. It specifies CASSAGGDETQYF.

This chain joins TRBV5-1 and TRBJ2-7; 10 nucleotides align to TRBD2. V gave up 4 bases and J gave up 2 bases; unmatched junction bases: 6. Germline values: CDR1 SGHRS, CDR2 YFSETQ. This CDR3 has 15 amino acids. CDR3 DNA sequence: TGCGCCAGCAGCGGAATAGCGGGAGGACCCTACGAGCAGTACTTC. Amino acids: CASSGIAGGPYEQYF.

The chain is built from TRBV7-2 and TRBJ1-5; 7 positions match TRBD1. J gave up 10 bases and V 2 bases, and 5 bases lay outside the gene matches. This CDR3 contains 13 residues. Per the germline V gene, CDR1 is SGHTA and CDR2 is FQGNSA. This chain's CDR3 is CASSLSRGDPQHF. The CDR3 bases are TGTGCCAGCAGCTTATCCAGGGGGGATCCCCAGCATTTT.

The gene calls are TRBV19 and TRBJ2-7, with 8 bases aligning to TRBD1. The germline V gene encodes CDR1 LNHDA and CDR2 SQIVND (reference sequence). CDR3 length: 13 residues. Trimming removed 4 bases from V and 7 bases from J; junction bases left unmatched: 6. The CDR3 DNA reads as TGTGCCAGTAGTAGCCTACAGGGGGGTGAGCAGTACTTC. Amino acids: CASSSLQGGEQYF.

The gene calls are TRBV16 and TRBJ1-2; tentatively, D is TRBD1 (6 bases). The CDR3 consists of 15 residues. Germline V gene lookup returns CDR1 KGHSY and CDR2 FQNENV. With 1 base removed from V and 4 bases from J, the gap between germline ends came to 13 bases. CDR3 DNA sequence: TGTGCCAGCAGCCAATTGCTGGGGGCGGGCTATGGCTACACCTTC. This sequence encodes CASSQLLGAGYGYTF.

This chain joins TRBV4-3 and TRBJ2-1, with 8 bases lining up with TRBD1. The CDR3 totals 16 residues. Germline lookup yields CDR1 LGHNA and CDR2 YSLEER. The V and J ends lost 0 bases and 4 bases, in that order; junction bases with no gene match: 5. The CDR3 is CASSQDGTGAYNEQFF. The DNA for the CDR3 is TGCGCCAGCAGCCAAGATGGGACAGGAGCATACAATGAGCAGTTCTTC.

The chain links TRBV29-1 to TRBJ1-1, with 9 bases aligning to TRBD1. There are 14 residues in the CDR3. Germline V gives CDR1 SQVTM, CDR2 ANQGSEA. Trimming took 3 bases from V and 3 from J; bases not matched to a gene: 5. The CDR3 here is CSVERTGEDTEAFF. CDR3 coding DNA: TGCAGCGTTGAGAGGACAGGGGAAGACACTGAAGCTTTCTTT. The full variable domain, rest sourced from reference TRBV29-1 and TRBJ1-1, is SAVISQKPSRDICQRGTSLTIQCQVDSQVTMMFWYRQQPGQSLTLIATANQGSEATYESGFVIDKFPISRPNLTFSTLTVSNMSPEDSSIYLCSVERTGEDTEAFFGQGTRLTVV.